This T cell receptor beta chain was found in a study of T cells after posttransplantation cyclophosphamide. Profiling relied on immunoSEQ multiplex PCR, and the TCRdb table lists in-frame clones only, not all of them. This sample has about 36,000 clones, with around 78% found just once. This CDR3 spans 15 amino acids. From germline, CDR1 is SGDLS and CDR2 YYNGEE. V shed 0 bases and J 1 base; nucleotides not matched to a gene: 2. Treatment was busulfan-fludarabine conditioning, a marrow graft, and cyclophosphamide on days +3 and +4. As regards this clone: Other DNA sequences within the sample encode an identical CDR3.

This clonotype was sampled from a female patient aged 40-50 years who received an allogeneic stem cell transplant from a related donor, was CMV-positive, and had no GVHD. Among the T cells, some may be from the graft donor. This chain uses TRBV9 with TRBJ2-7, with 9 bases aligning to TRBD2. Sample: CD4+ T cells sorted from blood, taken approximately 2,000 days after a stem cell transplant with posttransplant cyclophosphamide. CDR3 in amino acids: CASSVGLAGSYEQYF. The CDR3 nucleotides read TGTGCCAGCAGCGTAGGGCTAGCGGGGTCCTACGAGCAGTACTTC.